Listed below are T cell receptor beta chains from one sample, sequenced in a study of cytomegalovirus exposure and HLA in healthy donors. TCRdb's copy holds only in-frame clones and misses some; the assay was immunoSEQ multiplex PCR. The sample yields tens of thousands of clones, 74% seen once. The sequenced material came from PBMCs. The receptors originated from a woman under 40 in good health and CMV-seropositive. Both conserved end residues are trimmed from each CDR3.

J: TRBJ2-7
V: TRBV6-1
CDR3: ASRKMEGLYEQY

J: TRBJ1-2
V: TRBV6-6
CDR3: ASKAGSNYGYT

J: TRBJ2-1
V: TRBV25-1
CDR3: ASSELRSSYNEQF

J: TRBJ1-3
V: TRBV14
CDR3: ASSQQQGNSGNTIY

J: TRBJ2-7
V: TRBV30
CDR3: AWSEWGQGYEQY

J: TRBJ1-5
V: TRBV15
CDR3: ATSRDKGASRPQH

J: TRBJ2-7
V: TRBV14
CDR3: ASSEGSGAYEQY

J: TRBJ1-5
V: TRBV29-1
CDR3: SPQGGGDQPQH

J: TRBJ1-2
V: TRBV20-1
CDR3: SASISYGYT

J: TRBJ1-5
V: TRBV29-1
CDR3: SVGTNLQPQH

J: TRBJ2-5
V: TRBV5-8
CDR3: ASSLAVGGRGQETQY

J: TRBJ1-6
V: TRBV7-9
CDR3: ASSLRPGGDLH

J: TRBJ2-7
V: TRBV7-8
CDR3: ASSVKGQTYEQY